This T cell receptor (beta chain) was documented in a study of blood T cell repertoires in COVID-19. The wider study: From the United States, Italy and Spain came samples of acute and convalescent COVID-19.

CDR3 length: 13 amino acids. Germline CDR1 MDHEN, CDR2 SYDVKM. V lost 8 bases and J 0 bases, leaving 5 bases between the germline ends. Everyone who took part was roughly 18 to 90 years old, and they came from some 23 US areas. Exposed study participants had met a COVID-19 case within 2 weeks before entry. Under the authors' procedure: Amplified reference gene primers provided the basis for estimating nucleated cell counts. Data came from immunoSEQ multiplex PCR; TCRdb stores just in-frame clones and leaves some out. That table gives V, J and clone size, and the DNA gave D and trimming. The sample contains some 300,000 clones, roughly 90% of which appear only once.

The sequencing input was PBMCs or T cells enriched from blood (not recorded which). The TCR was taken from a woman in her forties or fifties who had been exposed to COVID-19. This chain uses TRBV28 with TRBJ2-6; the D is unclear. Here the CDR3 DNA reads TGTGCCAGCCTCCTCTCTGGGGCCAACGTCCTGACTTTC. Translated, it gives CASLLSGANVLTF.